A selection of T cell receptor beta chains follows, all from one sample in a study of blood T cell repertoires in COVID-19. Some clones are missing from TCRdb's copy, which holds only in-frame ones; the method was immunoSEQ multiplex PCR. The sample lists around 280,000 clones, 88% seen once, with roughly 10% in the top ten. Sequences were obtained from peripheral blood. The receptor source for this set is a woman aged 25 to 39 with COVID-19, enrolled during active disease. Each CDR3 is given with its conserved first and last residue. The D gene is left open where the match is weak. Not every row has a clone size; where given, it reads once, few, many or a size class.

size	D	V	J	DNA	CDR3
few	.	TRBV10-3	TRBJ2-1	TGTGCCATCAGTGAGTACAGAGACAATGAGCAGTTCTTC	CAISEYRDNEQFF
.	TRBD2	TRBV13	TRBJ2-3	TGTGCCAGCAGCTTCTTCGGACTAGCGGGAGCCGAGAGGGCAGATACGCAGTATTTT	CASSFFGLAGAERADTQYF
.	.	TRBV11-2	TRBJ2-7	TGTGCCAGCAGCCAATACGAGCAGTACTTC	CASSQYEQYF
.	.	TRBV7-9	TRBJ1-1	TGTGCCATTTACGGGACTAGGGGAGTTGGAGGCACTGAAGCTTTCTTT	CAIYGTRGVGGTEAFF
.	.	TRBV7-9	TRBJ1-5	TGTGCCAGCAGCGAGTCAGGATCGCAGCCCCAGCATTTT	CASSESGSQPQHF
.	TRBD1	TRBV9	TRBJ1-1	TGTGCCAGCAGCCAGGGACAGGGGGGTACTGAAGCTTTCTTT	CASSQGQGGTEAFF
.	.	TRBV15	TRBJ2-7	TGTGCCACCAGCATCGACAGGGAGGTGGGCGAGCAGTACTTC	CATSIDREVGEQYF
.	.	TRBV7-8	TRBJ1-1	TGTGCCAGCAGCTTTGGACAGAAGAACACTGAAGCTTTCTTT	CASSFGQKNTEAFF
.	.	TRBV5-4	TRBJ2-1	TGTGCCAGCAGCCAAGGGGGGAGGGCCCGTAATGAGCAGTTCTTC	CASSQGGRARNEQFF
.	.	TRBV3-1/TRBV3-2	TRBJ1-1	TGTGCCAGCAGCCAAGATGGAGGCACTGAAGCTTTCTTT	CASSQDGGTEAFF
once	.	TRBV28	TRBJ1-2	TGTGCCAGCAGTTTTAGGAACAGGGAAGCCTATGGCTACACCTTC	CASSFRNREAYGYTF
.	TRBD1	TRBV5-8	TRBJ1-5	TGTGCCAGCAGCTCACAGGGGTACGATCAGCCCCAGCATTTT	CASSSQGYDQPQHF
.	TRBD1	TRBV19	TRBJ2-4	TGTGCCAGTAGTATACCGACAGGGCCAGGCATTCAGTACTTC	CASSIPTGPGIQYF
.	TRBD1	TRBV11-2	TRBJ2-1	TGTGCCAGCAGCTTAGCGGGAGGGACAGGGGCCAACAATGAGCAGTTCTTC	CASSLAGGTGANNEQFF
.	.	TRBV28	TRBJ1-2	TGTGCCAGCAGCCCCTTATTACGAGTCAATAACTATGGCTACACCTTC	CASSPLLRVNNYGYTF
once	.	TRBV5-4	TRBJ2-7	TGTGCCAGCAGCTTAACGGGAGGGGGCCCATACGAGCAGTACTTC	CASSLTGGGPYEQYF
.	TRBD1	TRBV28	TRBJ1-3	TGTGCCAGCAGTTTCCTACAGGGGGGGTCTACAAACACCATATATTTT	CASSFLQGGSTNTIYF
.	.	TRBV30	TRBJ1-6	TGTGCCTGGAGTGTGGGGGCAAATTCACCCCTCCACTTT	CAWSVGANSPLHF
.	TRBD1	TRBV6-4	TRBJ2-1	TGTGCCAGCAGTGCCGACAGGGCAGGGTACAATGAGCAGTTCTTC	CASSADRAGYNEQFF
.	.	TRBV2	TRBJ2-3	TGTGCCAGCAGTGAAGACAGGGTAACAGATACGCAGTATTTT	CASSEDRVTDTQYF
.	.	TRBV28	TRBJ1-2	TGTGCCAGCAGTTTGGGTCTGAAGGGGATCTATGGCTACACCTTC	CASSLGLKGIYGYTF
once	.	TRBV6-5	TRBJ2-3	TGTGCCAGCAGGGTTAAGGCGGGATACACAGATACGCAGTATTTT	CASRVKAGYTDTQYF
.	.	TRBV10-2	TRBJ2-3	TGCGCCAGCAGTGAGCAGGTACTCACAGATACGCAGTATTTT	CASSEQVLTDTQYF
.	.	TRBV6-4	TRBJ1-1	TGTGCCAGCAGACCAATACAGGCGACGAACACTGAAGCTTTCTTT	CASRPIQATNTEAFF
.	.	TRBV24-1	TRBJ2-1	TGTGCCACCAGTGCCCCTACCCGGAGTGAGCAGTTCTTC	CATSAPTRSEQFF
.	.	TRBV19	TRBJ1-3	TGTGCCAGTAGTCCTTGGGACTCTTTTTCTGGAAACACCATATATTTT	CASSPWDSFSGNTIYF
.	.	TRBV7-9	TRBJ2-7	TGTGCCAGCAGCTTGCGGGCTTCGAGCTACGAGCAGTACTTC	CASSLRASSYEQYF
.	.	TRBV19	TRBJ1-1	TGTGCCAGTAGTATAACCCCTCCCGGGGGAGCTGAAGCTTTCTTT	CASSITPPGGAEAFF
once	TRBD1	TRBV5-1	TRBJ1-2	TGCGCCAGCAGTTCCGATCCTCCGACAGGGGGCGAGGGTGGCTACACCTTC	CASSSDPPTGGEGGYTF
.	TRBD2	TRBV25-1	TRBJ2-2	TGTGCCAGCAGCCCACGGACTAGCGGGAGGACCGGGGAGCTGTTTTTT	CASSPRTSGRTGELFF
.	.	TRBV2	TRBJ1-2	TGTGCCAGCAGAAGAGGCGGGTCTAACTATGGCTACACCTTC	CASRRGGSNYGYTF
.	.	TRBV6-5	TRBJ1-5	TGTGCCAGCAGTTACTCAACAGGTGCGAATCAGCCCCAGCATTTT	CASSYSTGANQPQHF
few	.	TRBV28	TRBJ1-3	TGTGCCAGCAGTACGCCCCCCGGGGTTCCTGGAAACACCATATATTTT	CASSTPPGVPGNTIYF
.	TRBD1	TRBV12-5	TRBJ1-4	TGTGCTAGTCCGGGACAGGGCGGAGAAAAACTGTTTTTT	CASPGQGGEKLFF
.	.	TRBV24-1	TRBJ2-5	TGTGCCACCAGTGACCAACGGACAATGGAGACCCAGTACTTC	CATSDQRTMETQYF
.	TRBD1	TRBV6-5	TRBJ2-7	TGTGCCAGCAGTTACTCCCGGACAGGCACCTACGAGCAGTACTTC	CASSYSRTGTYEQYF
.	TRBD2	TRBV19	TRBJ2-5	TGTGCCAGTAGTAGAGGACTAGCAATCGCAGAGACCCAGTACTTC	CASSRGLAIAETQYF
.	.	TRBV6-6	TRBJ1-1	TGTGCCAGCAGTCCGGACAGAATGAACACTGAAGCTTTCTTT	CASSPDRMNTEAFF
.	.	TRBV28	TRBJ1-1	TGTGCCAGCGGCGGTCTTACTGAAGCTTTCTTT	CASGGLTEAFF
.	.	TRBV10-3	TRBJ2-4	TGTGCCACCCACTCCGCTTTGGGAGTAGCCAAAAACATTCAGTACTTC	CATHSALGVAKNIQYF
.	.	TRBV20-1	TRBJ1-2	TGCAGTGCTAGTTTAGCATCCGCATCTGTAGGGGGCACCTTC	CSASLASASVGGTF
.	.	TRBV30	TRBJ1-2	TGTGCCTGGAGTGTAGGCGGAATTAACTATGGCTACACCTTC	CAWSVGGINYGYTF
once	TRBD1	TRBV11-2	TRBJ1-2	TGTGCCAGCAGCTACAGGGGGCACTATGGCTACACCTTC	CASSYRGHYGYTF
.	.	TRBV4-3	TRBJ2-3	TGCGCCAGCAGCCAAGATTCTAGCACAGATACGCAGTATTTT	CASSQDSSTDTQYF
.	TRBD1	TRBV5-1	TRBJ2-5	TGCGCCAGCAGCTTGGCGGGACAGCAAGAGACCCAGTACTTC	CASSLAGQQETQYF